This entry lists 5 T cell receptor beta chains sequenced from one sample in a study of T cell repertoires in cytomegalovirus infection. TCRdb independently ran MiXCR on the reads; one entry per CDR3 protein. The profile shows roughly 230,000 distinct CDR3 sequences, around 15% of them singletons. Material: CD8+ T cells from PBMCs. Receptors were obtained from a human donor in good health (CMV status not recorded). Some clones in this sample may be carry-over from other donors' samples.

This clonotype appeared a few times. The chain carries TRBV4-3 and TRBJ1-5, with D hard to call. Looked up from germline, CDR1 is LGHNA and CDR2 is YSLEER. V lost 1 base and J 0 bases, leaving 10 bases between the germline ends. This CDR3 region has 16 residues. CDR3 DNA: TGCGCCAGCAGCCAAGTTTTGGGAGATAGCAATCAGCCCCAGCATTTT. Translating gives CASSQVLGDSNQPQHF.

The chain has TRBV10-3 and TRBJ2-7; 7 nucleotides agree with TRBD1. The CDR3 runs to 12 residues. Germline V gene data show CDR1 as ENHRY and CDR2 as SYGVKD. After removal of 11 bases from V and 5 bases from J, the junction contained 9 bases not matched to a gene. CDR3 DNA sequence: TGTGCCCATCGAACAGGGACAGACGAGCAGTACTTC. Amino acid sequence: CAHRTGTDEQYF.

There are many counts of this clonotype. The chain is built from TRBV15 and TRBJ2-3; D is uncertain. The CDR3 sequence is 13 residues long. Germline V lookup: CDR1 LNHNV, CDR2 YYDKDF (reference sequence). V was pared by 0 bases and J by 6 bases, with 7 bases between. CDR3 amino acids: CATSRDPVDTQYF. Written as DNA, the CDR3 is TGTGCCACCAGCAGAGATCCAGTTGATACGCAGTATTTT. Filled out from reference TRBV15 and TRBJ2-3, the complete variable domain reads DAMVIQNPRYQVTQFGKPVTLSCSQTLNHNVMYWYQQKSSQAPKLLFHYYDKDFNNEADTPDNFQSRRPNTSFCFLDIRSPGLGDTAMYLCATSRDPVDTQYFGPGTRLTVL.

Comment on this clonotype: An end of the junction does not agree with germline; a read error may underlie this. The chain has TRBV6-2 or TRBV6-3 and TRBJ1-1, with D possibly being TRBD1 (6 bases). The CDR3 runs 16 residues. Germline CDR1 is MNHEY and CDR2 is SVGEGT. DNA for the CDR3: TGTGCCAGCAGTTACCCTTCACAGGGATTGAACGCTGAAGCTTTCTTT. Amino acids: CASSYPSQGLNAEAFF.

This clonotype showed up just a few times. The chain is built from TRBV27 and TRBJ1-2, with 8 bases matching TRBD1. The CDR3 totals 13 residues. The trim removed 5 bases at V and 7 bases at J, leaving 6 bases unmatched. The germline V gene has CDR1 MNHEY and CDR2 SMNVEV (reference sequence). CDR3 sequence: CASSPGTGTGYTF. The CDR3 DNA sequence: TGTGCCAGCAGTCCGGGGACAGGCACTGGCTACACCTTC.